This record covers a single T cell receptor beta chain. Germline CDR1 is LNHDA and CDR2 is SQIVND (reference sequence). V gave up 7 bases and J gave up 5 bases; unmatched junction bases: 12. The CDR3 runs 17 residues. Using immunoSEQ multiplex PCR, the repertoire was profiled, and TCRdb retains in-frame clones only, with some absent. Found here are 65,000 to 80,000 clones, 95% to 99% of them singletons; the top ten hold roughly 0.2%. The sample originates from a study of technical replicates of blood from several donors. The receptor's source is a human donor in good health. The material sequenced was T cells isolated from PBMCs. This chain joins TRBV19 and TRBJ1-5, with 12 positions matching TRBD1. The CDR3 DNA follows: TGTGCCAGTACCCTCTCGGGGACAGGGGGCGATGATCAGCCCCAGCATTTT. Translation: CASTLSGTGGDDQPQHF. The full variable domain, completed using reference TRBV19 and TRBJ1-5, is DGGITQSPKYLFRKEGQNVTLSCEQNLNHDAMYWYRQDPGQGLRLIYYSQIVNDFQKGDIAEGYSVSREKKESFPLTVTSAQKNPTAFYLCASTLSGTGGDDQPQHFGDGTRLSIL.